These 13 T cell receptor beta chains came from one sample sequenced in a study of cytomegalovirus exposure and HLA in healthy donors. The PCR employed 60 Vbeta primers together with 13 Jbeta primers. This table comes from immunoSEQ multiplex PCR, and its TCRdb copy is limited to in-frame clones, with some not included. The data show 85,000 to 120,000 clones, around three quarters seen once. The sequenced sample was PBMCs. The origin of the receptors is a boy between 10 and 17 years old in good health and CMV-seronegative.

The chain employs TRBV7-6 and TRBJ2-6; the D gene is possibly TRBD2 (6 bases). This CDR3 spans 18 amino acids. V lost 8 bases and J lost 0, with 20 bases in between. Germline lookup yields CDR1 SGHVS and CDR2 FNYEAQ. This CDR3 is CASSYGGTEFSGANVLTF. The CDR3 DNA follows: TGTGCCAGCTCGTACGGCGGGACTGAGTTCTCTGGGGCCAACGTCCTGACTTTC.

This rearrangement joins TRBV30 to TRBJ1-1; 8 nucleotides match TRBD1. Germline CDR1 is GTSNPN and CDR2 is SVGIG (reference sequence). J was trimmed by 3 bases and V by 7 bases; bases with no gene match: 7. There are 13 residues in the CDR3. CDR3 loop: CASDQGADTEAFF. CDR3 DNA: TGTGCCTCAGATCAGGGGGCTGACACTGAAGCTTTCTTT.

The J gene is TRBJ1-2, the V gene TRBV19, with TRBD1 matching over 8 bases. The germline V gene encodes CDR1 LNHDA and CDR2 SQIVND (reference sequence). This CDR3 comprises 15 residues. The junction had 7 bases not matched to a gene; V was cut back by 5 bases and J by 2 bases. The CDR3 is CASSPGTGFNYGYTF. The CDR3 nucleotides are TGTGCCAGTAGTCCTGGGACAGGCTTCAACTATGGCTACACCTTC. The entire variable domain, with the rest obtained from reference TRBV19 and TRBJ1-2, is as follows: DGGITQSPKYLFRKEGQNVTLSCEQNLNHDAMYWYRQDPGQGLRLIYYSQIVNDFQKGDIAEGYSVSREKKESFPLTVTSAQKNPTAFYLCASSPGTGFNYGYTFGSGTRLTVV.

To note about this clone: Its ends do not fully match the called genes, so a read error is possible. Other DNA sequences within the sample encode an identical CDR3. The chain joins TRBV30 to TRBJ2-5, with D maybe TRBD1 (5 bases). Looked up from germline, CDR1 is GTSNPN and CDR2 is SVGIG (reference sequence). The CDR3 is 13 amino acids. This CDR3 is CAWSVRVQETQYF. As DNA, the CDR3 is TGTGCCTGGAGTGTCAGGGTCCAAGAGACTCAGTACTTC.

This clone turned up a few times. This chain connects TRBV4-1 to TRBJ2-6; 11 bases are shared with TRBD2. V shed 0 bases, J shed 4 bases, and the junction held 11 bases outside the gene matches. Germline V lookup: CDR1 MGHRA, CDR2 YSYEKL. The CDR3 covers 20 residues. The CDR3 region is CASSQESKLAGVGGANVLTF. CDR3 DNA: TGCGCCAGCAGCCAAGAGTCGAAACTAGCGGGAGTGGGGGGGGCCAACGTCCTGACTTTC.

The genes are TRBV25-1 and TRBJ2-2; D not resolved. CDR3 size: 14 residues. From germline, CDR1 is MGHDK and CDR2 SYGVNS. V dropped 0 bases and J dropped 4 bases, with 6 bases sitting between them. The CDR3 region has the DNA TGTGCCAGCAGTGAATATTCGGGCACCGGGGAGCTGTTTTTT. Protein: CASSEYSGTGELFF. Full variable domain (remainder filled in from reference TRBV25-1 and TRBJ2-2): EADIYQTPRYLVIGTGKKITLECSQTMGHDKMYWYQQDPGMELHLIHYSYGVNSTEKGDLSSESTVSRIRTEHFPLTLESARPSHTSQYLCASSEYSGTGELFFGEGSRLTVL.

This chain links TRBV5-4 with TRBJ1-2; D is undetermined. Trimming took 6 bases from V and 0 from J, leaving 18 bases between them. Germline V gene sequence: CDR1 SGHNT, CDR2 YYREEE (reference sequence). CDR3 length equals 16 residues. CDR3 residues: CASNPRPGGSNYGYTF. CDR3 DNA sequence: TGTGCCAGCAACCCTCGGCCGGGAGGATCTAACTATGGCTACACCTTC.

The CDR3 nucleotides are TGTGCCACCAGCAGAGAGGACAGGGGCCAAGAGACCCAGTACTTC. This translates into CATSREDRGQETQYF. This chain uses TRBV15 with TRBJ2-5; 9 bases are shared with TRBD1. CDR1 and CDR2 (germline): LNHNV, YYDKDF (reference sequence). The CDR3 is 15 amino acids. Germline trimming cut 0 bases from V and 1 base from J; bases unmatched to any gene: 0.

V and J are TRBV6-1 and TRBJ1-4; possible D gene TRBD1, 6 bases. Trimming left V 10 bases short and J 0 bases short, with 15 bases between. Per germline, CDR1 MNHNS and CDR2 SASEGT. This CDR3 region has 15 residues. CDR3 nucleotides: TGTGCCATTTCACGGGGGGGCGCAACTAATGAAAAACTGTTTTTT. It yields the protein CAISRGGATNEKLFF.

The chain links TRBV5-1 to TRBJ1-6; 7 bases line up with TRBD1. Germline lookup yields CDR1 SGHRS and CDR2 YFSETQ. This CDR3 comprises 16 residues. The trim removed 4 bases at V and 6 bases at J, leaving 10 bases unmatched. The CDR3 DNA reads TGCGCCAGCAGCGCGACTCCGGGACAGCCTAATTCACCCCTCCACTTT. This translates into CASSATPGQPNSPLHF.

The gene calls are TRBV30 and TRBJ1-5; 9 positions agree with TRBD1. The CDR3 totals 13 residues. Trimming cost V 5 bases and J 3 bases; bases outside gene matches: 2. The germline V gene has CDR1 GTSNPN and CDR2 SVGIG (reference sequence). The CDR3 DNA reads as TGTGCCTGGGGACAGGGGAACAATCAGCCCCAGCATTTT. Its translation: CAWGQGNNQPQHF.

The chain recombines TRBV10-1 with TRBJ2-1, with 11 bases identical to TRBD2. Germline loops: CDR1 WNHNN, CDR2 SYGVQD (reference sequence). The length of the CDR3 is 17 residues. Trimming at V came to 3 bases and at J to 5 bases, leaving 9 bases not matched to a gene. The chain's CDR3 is CASSECSGRVKHNEQFF. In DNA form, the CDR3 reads TGCGCCAGCAGTGAATGTAGCGGGAGGGTAAAACACAATGAGCAGTTCTTC.

CDR3 sequence (DNA): TGTGCCAGCAGTGAATACGACACCGGGGAGCTGTTTTTT. Translation gives CASSEYDTGELFF. This sequence joins TRBV25-1 and TRBJ2-2, with D hard to call. CDR3 length: 13 residues. Trimming took 0 bases from V and 3 from J, leaving 2 bases between them. In germline, CDR1 is MGHDK, CDR2 SYGVNS.